Ten or more counts support the clone carrying this T cell receptor (beta chain). The antigen is not known. This record belongs to a study of CD8+CD57+ T cells in acquired aplastic anemia. TCR beta VDJ and CDR3 profiles were obtained from a genomic DNA template. TCRdb re-analysed the reads in MiXCR, keeping a single row per CDR3 protein. The table lists 250,000 or so distinct CDR3 sequences, more than 45% of them singletons, with over 7.5% in the top ten. The authors sequenced patients whose flow cytometry had shown CD8+CD57+ cell expansion. Germline V gene lookup returns CDR1 MRHNA and CDR2 SNTAGT. This CDR3 spans 16 amino acids. Trimming cost V 0 bases and J 5 bases; bases outside gene matches: 4. Whole-study findings and limits: Overlap between patients and controls comprised some 31 CD8+ CDR3 sequences.

The rearrangement uses TRBV6-4 and TRBJ2-3; 11 nucleotides line up with TRBD2. Sequencing input: sorted CD4+, CD8+, or CD8+CD57+ T cells (not recorded which) from PBMCs. This sequence originates from a human donor with aplastic anemia. CDR3 region: CASSDSSSGGVDTQYF. CDR3 nucleotides: TGTGCCAGCAGTGACTCGAGTAGCGGGGGGGTAGATACGCAGTATTTT.